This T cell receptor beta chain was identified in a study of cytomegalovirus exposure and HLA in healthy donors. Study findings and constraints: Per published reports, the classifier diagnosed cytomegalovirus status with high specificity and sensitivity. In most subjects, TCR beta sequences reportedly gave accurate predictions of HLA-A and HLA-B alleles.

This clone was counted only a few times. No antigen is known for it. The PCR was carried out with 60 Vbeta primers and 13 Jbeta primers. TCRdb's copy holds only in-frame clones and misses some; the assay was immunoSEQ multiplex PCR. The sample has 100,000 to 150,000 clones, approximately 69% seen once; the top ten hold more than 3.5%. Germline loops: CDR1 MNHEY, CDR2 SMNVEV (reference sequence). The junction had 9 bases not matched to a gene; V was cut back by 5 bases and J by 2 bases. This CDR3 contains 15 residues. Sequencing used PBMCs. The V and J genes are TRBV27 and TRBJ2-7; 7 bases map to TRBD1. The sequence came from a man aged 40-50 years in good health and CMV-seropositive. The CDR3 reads CASSPARTGPYEQYF. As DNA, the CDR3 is TGTGCCAGCAGTCCGGCCCGGACAGGCCCCTACGAGCAGTACTTC.